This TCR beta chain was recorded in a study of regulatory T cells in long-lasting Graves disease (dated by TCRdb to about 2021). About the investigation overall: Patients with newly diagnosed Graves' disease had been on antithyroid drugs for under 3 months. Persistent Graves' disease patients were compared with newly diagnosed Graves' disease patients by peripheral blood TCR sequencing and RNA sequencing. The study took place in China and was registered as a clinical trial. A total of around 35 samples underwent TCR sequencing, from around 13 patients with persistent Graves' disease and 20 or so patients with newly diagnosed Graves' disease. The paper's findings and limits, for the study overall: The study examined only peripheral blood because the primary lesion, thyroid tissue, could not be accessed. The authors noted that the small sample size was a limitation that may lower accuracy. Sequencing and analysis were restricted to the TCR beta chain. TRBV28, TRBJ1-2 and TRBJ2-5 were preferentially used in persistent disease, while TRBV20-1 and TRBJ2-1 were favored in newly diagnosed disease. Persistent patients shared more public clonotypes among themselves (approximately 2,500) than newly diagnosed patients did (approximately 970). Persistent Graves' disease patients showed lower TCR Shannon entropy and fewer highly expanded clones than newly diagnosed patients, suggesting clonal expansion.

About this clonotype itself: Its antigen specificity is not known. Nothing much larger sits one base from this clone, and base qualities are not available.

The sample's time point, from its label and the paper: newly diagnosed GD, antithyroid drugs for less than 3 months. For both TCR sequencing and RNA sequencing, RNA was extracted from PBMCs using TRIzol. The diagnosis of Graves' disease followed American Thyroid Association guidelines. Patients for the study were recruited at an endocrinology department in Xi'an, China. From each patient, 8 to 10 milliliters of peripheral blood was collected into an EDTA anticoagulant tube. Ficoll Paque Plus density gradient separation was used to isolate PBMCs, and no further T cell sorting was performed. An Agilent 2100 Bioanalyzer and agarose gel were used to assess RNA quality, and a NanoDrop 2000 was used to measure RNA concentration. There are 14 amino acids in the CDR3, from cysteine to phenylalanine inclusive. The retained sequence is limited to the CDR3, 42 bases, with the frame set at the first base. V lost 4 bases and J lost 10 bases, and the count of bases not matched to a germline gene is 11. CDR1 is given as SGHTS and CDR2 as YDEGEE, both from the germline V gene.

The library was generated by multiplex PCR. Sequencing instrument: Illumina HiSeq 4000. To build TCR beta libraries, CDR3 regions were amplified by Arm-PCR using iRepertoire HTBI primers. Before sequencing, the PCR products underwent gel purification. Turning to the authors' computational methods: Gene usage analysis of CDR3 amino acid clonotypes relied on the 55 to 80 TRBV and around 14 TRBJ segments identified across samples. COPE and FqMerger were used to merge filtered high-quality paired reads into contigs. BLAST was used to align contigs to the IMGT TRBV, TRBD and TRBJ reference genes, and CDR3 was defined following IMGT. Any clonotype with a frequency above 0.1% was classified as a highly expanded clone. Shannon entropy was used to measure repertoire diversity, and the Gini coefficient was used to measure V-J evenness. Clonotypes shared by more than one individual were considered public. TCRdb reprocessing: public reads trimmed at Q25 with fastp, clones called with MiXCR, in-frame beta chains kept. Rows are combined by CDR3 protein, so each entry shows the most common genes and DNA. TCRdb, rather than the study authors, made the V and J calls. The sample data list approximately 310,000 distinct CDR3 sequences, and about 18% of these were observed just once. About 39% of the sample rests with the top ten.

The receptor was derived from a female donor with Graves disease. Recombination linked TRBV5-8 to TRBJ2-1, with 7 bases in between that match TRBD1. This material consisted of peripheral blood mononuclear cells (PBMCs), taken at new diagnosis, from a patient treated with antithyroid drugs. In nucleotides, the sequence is TGTGCCAGCAGCGGTGAGGGGGCCCCCCGAGAGCAGTTCTTC. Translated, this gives CASSGEGAPREQFF. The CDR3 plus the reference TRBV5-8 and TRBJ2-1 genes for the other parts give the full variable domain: EAGVTQSPTHLIKTRGQQATLRCSPISGHTSVYWYQQALGLGLQFLLWYDEGEERNRGNFPPRFSGRQFPNYSSELNVNALELEDSALYLCASSGEGAPREQFFGPGTRLTVL.